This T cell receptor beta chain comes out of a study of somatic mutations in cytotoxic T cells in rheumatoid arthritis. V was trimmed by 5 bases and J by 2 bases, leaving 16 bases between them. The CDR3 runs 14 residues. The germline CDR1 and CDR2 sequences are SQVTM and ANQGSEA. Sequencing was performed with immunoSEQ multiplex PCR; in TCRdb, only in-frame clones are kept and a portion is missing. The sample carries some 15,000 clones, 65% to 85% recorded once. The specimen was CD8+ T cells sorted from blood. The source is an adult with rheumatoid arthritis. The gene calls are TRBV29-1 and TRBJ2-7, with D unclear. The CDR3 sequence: CSVRADNKPYEQYF. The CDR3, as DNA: TGCAGCGTTCGCGCCGACAACAAACCCTACGAGCAGTACTTC.